This paragraph reports one TCR beta chain. V was clipped by 4 bases and J by 6 bases; unmatched bases: 2. Germline-derived CDR1 and CDR2 are SGHNT and YYREEE (reference sequence). This CDR3 contains 14 residues. TCRdb's copy holds only in-frame clones and misses some; the assay was immunoSEQ multiplex PCR. The sample has hundreds of thousands of clones, around 87% seen once. This entry comes from a study of blood T cell repertoires in COVID-19. This sequence was found in a woman aged 50 to 60 with COVID-19, enrolled during active disease. J is TRBJ2-2 and V is TRBV5-4; 11 nucleotides match TRBD1. The sequenced material came from peripheral blood. This chain's CDR3 is CASSRDRGAGELFF. CDR3 DNA: TGTGCCAGCAGCCGGGACAGGGGGGCCGGGGAGCTGTTTTTT.